Below are 30 T cell receptor beta chains sequenced from a single sample in a study of tissue T cells after allogeneic stem cell transplantation. The assay was immunoSEQ multiplex PCR, and TCRdb's table has in-frame clones only and misses some. The sample comprises more than 4,500 clones, around 30% of which are singletons, and 6.7% rests with the top ten. Time point: mouse harvest day 14 after allogeneic transplant. Tail vein injection delivered 10^7 T-cell-depleted bone marrow cells and 10^6 splenic CD5+ T cells. The sample consisted of skin. These receptors were collected from a female BALB/c mouse given C57BL/6 T cells with graft-versus-host disease after an allogeneic hematopoietic cell transplant.

As to this clone: The genes and germline here are from mouse. The missing CDR3 end, 1 residue past where the read stops, is filled in from the germline J gene. V and J are TRBV3 and TRBJ1-1, with D unresolved. Per germline, CDR1 SNHLY and CDR2 FYNGKV (reference sequence). The CDR3 contains 15 residues. Trimming shortened V by 2 bases and J by 2 bases, and 12 bases separated the two germline ends. CDR3 DNA, as far as it was read: TGTGCCAGCAGCTTAAGACCGGGAGGCAACACAGAAGTCTTC. As protein: CASSLRPGGNTEVF. The whole CDR3 protein is CASSLRPGGNTEVFF.

Only a few counts were recorded for this clone. Gene names refer to mouse genes. The read terminates 1 residue before the CDR3 end, so the remaining end is supplied by the germline J gene. This sequence joins TRBV26 and TRBJ2-5, with unresolved D. The germline V and J ends were trimmed by 2 bases and 2 bases, with 5 bases remaining between them. Germline values: CDR1 KGHPV, CDR2 FQNQEV (reference sequence). This CDR3 is built from 13 residues. The CDR3 sequence: CASSLQFQDTQYF. The CDR3 DNA, read in part, is TGTGCCAGCAGTCTGCAGTTCCAAGACACCCAGTAC.

A remark on this clone: Gene names are the mouse ones. The sequence runs out 1 residue before the end of the CDR3; the remainder is reconstructed from the germline J gene. The rearrangement uses TRBV26 and TRBJ2-4; D not resolved. V lost 2 bases and J lost 6, with 12 bases in between. CDR3 length equals 14 residues. Germline CDR1 and CDR2: KGHPV and FQNQEV (reference sequence). CDR3 bases read: TGTGCCAGCAGTCTGGGGGTAAACGGGAACACCTTGTAC. Translated: CASSLGVNGNTLY. The full CDR3 protein is CASSLGVNGNTLYF.

This clone was observed a handful of times. The listed genes are named as in mouse. The read stops 1 residue short of the end of the CDR3; the missing end is completed from the germline J gene. The chain is built from TRBV26 and TRBJ1-2; 7 nucleotides line up with TRBD1. Germline V gene sequence: CDR1 KGHPV, CDR2 FQNQEV (reference sequence). With V trimmed by 4 bases and J by 4 bases, 6 bases remained unmatched. CDR3 length equals 14 residues. The CDR3 loop reads CASSRQGGSSDYTF. The covered CDR3 bases are TGTGCCAGCAGTCGACAGGGAGGTAGCTCCGACTACACC.

To note about this clone: Mouse gene names and germline throughout. The read stops 1 residue short of the end of the CDR3; the missing end is completed from the germline J gene. The V gene is TRBV26, the J gene TRBJ2-5; D is possibly TRBD1 or TRBD2 (5 bases each). Per the germline V gene, CDR1 is KGHPV and CDR2 is FQNQEV (reference sequence). This CDR3 spans 13 amino acids. V was cut by 1 base and J by 6 bases, with 8 bases left in between. The CDR3 DNA, read in part, is TGTGCCAGCAGTCTGTACGGGACCGACACCCAGTAC. It encodes CASSLYGTDTQY. The CDR3 as a whole reads CASSLYGTDTQYF. Supplemented by reference TRBV26 and TRBJ2-5, the full variable domain reads NSKVIQTPRYLVKGQGQKAKMRCIPEKGHPVVFWYQQNKNNEFKFLINFQNQEVLQQIDMTEKRFSAECPSNSPCSLEIQSSEAGDSALYLCASSLYGTDTQYFGPGTRLLVL.

This clone is medium-sized (0.01 to 0.1%) by share. Mouse germline and gene names are used. The read ends 1 residue before the CDR3 terminus; that terminus is restored from the germline J gene. This chain joins TRBV12-2 and TRBJ1-2; 8 nucleotides match TRBD1. From germline, CDR1 is SGHLS and CDR2 HYDKME. The CDR3 is made up of 14 amino acids. Trimming at V came to 1 base and at J to 0 bases, leaving 0 bases not matched to a gene. The CDR3 spells CASSLQGANSDYTF. Partial CDR3 DNA: TGTGCCAGCTCTCTACAGGGGGCAAACTCCGACTACACC.

Points on this clone: The genes are named according to mouse. From the germline J gene comes the end of the CDR3, since the read stops 1 residue before it. This chain links TRBV26 with TRBJ2-4, with TRBD1 matching over 9 bases. V lost 4 bases, J lost 0 bases, and 2 bases stayed unmatched. There are 15 residues in the CDR3. Germline CDR1 KGHPV, CDR2 FQNQEV (reference sequence). The CDR3 DNA, read in part, is TGTGCCAGCAGTCGACAGGGGGGCAGTCAAAACACCTTGTAC. Its translation: CASSRQGGSQNTLY. The whole CDR3 sequence is CASSRQGGSQNTLYF.

Note on this clone: The gene names here belong to mouse. The CDR3 end falls 1 residue outside the read, so it is completed with the germline J gene. The chain couples TRBV2 to TRBJ2-4; no clear D gene. Germline V gives CDR1 LGHNA, CDR2 YSYQKL. The CDR3 covers 14 residues. Trimming pared 0 bases from V and 3 bases from J, leaving 7 bases between. Partial CDR3 DNA: TGTGCCAGCAGCCAAGATTCGGGGCAAAACACCTTGTAC. Translating it yields CASSQDSGQNTLY. In full, the CDR3 is CASSQDSGQNTLYF.

In this sample, this clone turned up a few times. Mouse gene names and germline throughout. The read ends 1 residue early relative to the CDR3; the germline J gene fills the gap. The V and J genes are TRBV19 and TRBJ1-3; tentatively, D is TRBD1 (6 bases). The germline V and J ends were trimmed by 0 bases and 2 bases, with 9 bases remaining between them. This CDR3 spans 15 amino acids. In germline, CDR1 is FNHDT, CDR2 SITEND (reference sequence). CDR3 DNA, as far as it was read: TGTGCCAGCAGTATAGACAGGGAGGCTGGAAATACGCTCTAT. Residues: CASSIDREAGNTLY. The entire CDR3 sequence reads CASSIDREAGNTLYF.

In the case of this clone: Mouse germline and gene names are used. Read coverage stops 1 residue before the CDR3 terminus; the germline J gene supplies the remainder. The chain uses TRBV1 and TRBJ2-4, with D perhaps matching TRBD2 (5 bases). V shed 3 bases and J shed 0 bases, with 10 bases lying between them. The CDR3 contains 15 residues. Germline CDR1 NSQYPW, CDR2 LRSPGD (reference sequence). CDR3 loop: CTCSARTPSQNTLYF. The sequenced part of the CDR3 DNA is TGCACCTGCAGTGCCCGGACTCCTAGTCAAAACACCTTGTAC.

This clone was counted a few times. Genes and germline are mouse. The read comes to an end 1 residue before the CDR3 does, leaving the germline J gene to fill in the end. V is TRBV3 and J is TRBJ2-1; 8 bases are shared with TRBD1. The CDR3 has 13 residues. J lost 7 bases, V lost 3 bases, and 2 bases had no gene match. Germline lookup yields CDR1 SNHLY and CDR2 FYNGKV (reference sequence). The part of the CDR3 DNA that was read is TGTGCCAGCAGCTTCAGGGGGCGGGCTGAGCAGTTC. This sequence encodes CASSFRGRAEQF. The whole CDR3 protein reads CASSFRGRAEQFF. Together with reference TRBV3 and TRBJ2-1, the CDR3 gives the full variable domain: GPKVLQIPSHQIIDMGQMVTLNCDPVSNHLYFYWYKQILGQQMEFLVNFYNGKVMEKSKLFKDQFSVERPDGSYFTLKIQPTALEDSAVYFCASSFRGRAEQFFGPGTRLTVL.

This clone is termed medium-sized. Gene names are the mouse ones. The read halts 1 residue ahead of the CDR3 end, with the missing end drawn from the germline J gene. The rearrangement uses TRBV13-3 and TRBJ2-1, with TRBD2 matching 10 bases. The length of the CDR3 is 16 residues. V gave up 2 bases and J gave up 3 bases; unmatched junction bases: 5. The V gene's germline CDR1 is NNHDY and CDR2 SYVADS. Partial CDR3 DNA: TGTGCCAGCAGTGAGCGGGACTGGGGAATCTATGCTGAGCAGTTC. Translated: CASSERDWGIYAEQF. The whole CDR3 protein reads CASSERDWGIYAEQFF.

In its sample, this clone was seen a few times. Gene names are mouse gene names. The read halts 1 residue ahead of the CDR3 end, with the missing end drawn from the germline J gene. The chain recombines TRBV26 with TRBJ2-5; 10 nucleotides align to TRBD1. With 4 bases clipped from V and 7 bases from J, the junction kept 5 bases outside the gene matches. CDR1 and CDR2 (germline): KGHPV, FQNQEV (reference sequence). CDR3 size: 14 residues. CDR3 bases read: TGTGCCAGCAGTCCCCGGGACAGGGGATACACCCAGTAC. It specifies CASSPRDRGYTQY. The complete CDR3 protein is CASSPRDRGYTQYF.

This clone was picked up a small number of times. Mouse germline and gene names are used. The missing CDR3 end, 1 residue past where the read stops, is filled in from the germline J gene. The V and J genes are TRBV13-3 and TRBJ1-1; the match to TRBD1 covers 8 bases. The CDR3 contains 13 residues. Germline-derived CDR1 and CDR2 are NNHDY and SYVADS. V shed 7 bases, J shed 2 bases, and the junction held 4 bases outside the gene matches. The CDR3 sequence: CASWSGGNTEVFF. The sequenced CDR3 bases are TGTGCCAGCTGGTCAGGGGGCAACACAGAAGTCTTC.

In the case of this clone: Gene names are the mouse ones. Sequencing ends 1 residue short of the CDR3 end; the germline J gene provides the rest. The genes are TRBV16 and TRBJ1-4, with unresolved D. The V gene lost 1 base and the J gene lost 3 bases, with 6 bases spanning the gap. The CDR3 contains 14 residues. Per germline, CDR1 SGHSA and CDR2 FRNQAP. CDR3 DNA (partial): TGTGCAAGCAGCTTAGTGGCCACCAACGAAAGATTATTT. It encodes CASSLVATNERLF. The whole CDR3 protein is CASSLVATNERLFF.

Comment on this clone: Genes and germline come from the mouse. The CDR3 goes on 1 residue after the read ends, and that part is filled in from the germline J gene. This sequence joins TRBV26 and TRBJ2-4; D is perhaps TRBD1 (6 bases). Trimming cost V 6 bases and J 0 bases, with 13 bases left between them. This CDR3 contains 15 residues. The germline CDR1 and CDR2 sequences are KGHPV and FQNQEV (reference sequence). Incomplete CDR3 DNA: TGTGCCAGCAGACCGGGACAAATTAGTCAAAACACCTTGTAC. Protein: CASRPGQISQNTLY. The complete CDR3 protein is CASRPGQISQNTLYF.

Remarks on this clone: Gene names and germline refer to mouse. Read data end 1 residue before the CDR3 end; the end is taken from the germline J gene. The J gene is TRBJ2-5, the V gene TRBV3; D gene uncertain. The CDR3 sequence is 12 residues long. V lost 3 bases to trimming and J lost 1 base, with 2 bases between them. Germline CDR1 and CDR2: SNHLY and FYNGKV (reference sequence). The sequenced CDR3 bases are TGTGCCAGCAGCTTCTACCAAGACACCCAGTAC. It encodes CASSFYQDTQY. The whole CDR3 protein reads CASSFYQDTQYF.

This clone was recorded a few times. Gene labels here are mouse ones. The chain's CDR3 is CASSYGTGVYEQYF. The CDR3 DNA, read in part, is TGTGCCAGCAGCTACGGGACTGGGGTGTATGAACAGTAC. This chain links TRBV4 with TRBJ2-7; 10 bases match TRBD2. The missing CDR3 end, 1 residue past where the read stops, is filled in from the germline J gene. The CDR3 sequence is 14 residues long. V was pared by 3 bases and J by 4 bases, with 3 bases of the junction left unmatched. Germline assignment: CDR1 LGHDT and CDR2 YNNKQL (reference sequence).

A word on this clone: Any gene name here is a mouse gene name. The read finishes 1 residue shy of the CDR3 end, and the germline J gene is used to complete it. The rearrangement uses TRBV20 and TRBJ2-7, with unresolved D. Germline CDR1 GFQATS, CDR2 STVNSAI. The V gene lost 0 bases and the J gene lost 0 bases, with 3 bases spanning the gap. The CDR3 consists of 12 residues. Here the CDR3 reads CGARDTSYEQYF. The CDR3 DNA, read in part, is TGTGGTGCTAGGGACACCTCCTATGAACAGTAC.

A word on this clone: These gene names are mouse names. The missing CDR3 end, 1 residue past where the read stops, is filled in from the germline J gene. The chain employs TRBV12-1 and TRBJ2-4; possible D gene TRBD1, 5 bases. V lost 4 bases, J lost 0 bases, and 7 bases lay in between. Germline CDR1 and CDR2: SGHSN and HYEKVE. The CDR3 contains 13 residues. The DNA read from the CDR3 is TGTGCCAGCTCAGACAGAAGTCAAAACACCTTGTAC. This encodes CASSDRSQNTLY. The full CDR3 reads CASSDRSQNTLYF. Supplemented by reference TRBV12-1 and TRBJ2-4, the full variable domain reads DSGVVQSPRHIIKEKGGRSVLTCIPISGHSNVVWYQQTLGKELKFLIQHYEKVERDKGFLPSRFSVQQFDDYHSEMNMSALELEDSAMYFCASSDRSQNTLYFGAGTRLSVL.

On this clone itself: Gene names denote mouse genes. The CDR3 end is not reached by the read, which stops 1 residue before it; the germline J gene fills it in. The gene calls are TRBV5 and TRBJ2-1, with 8 bases aligning to TRBD2. J was trimmed by 2 bases and V by 4 bases; bases with no gene match: 4. CDR3 length: 15 amino acids. Germline V gene lookup returns CDR1 LGHNA and CDR2 YNLKQL (reference sequence). CDR3 residues: CASSPSGGYYAEQFF. The CDR3 DNA, read in part, is TGTGCCAGCAGCCCCTCTGGGGGGTACTATGCTGAGCAGTTC.

Points on this clone: Mouse names are used for the genes. The CDR3 end is not reached by the read, which stops 1 residue before it; the germline J gene fills it in. The V call is TRBV5, the J call TRBJ2-5, with D possibly being TRBD1 (5 bases). Germline lookup yields CDR1 LGHNA and CDR2 YNLKQL (reference sequence). V shed 0 bases and J shed 5 bases, with 6 bases lying between them. This CDR3 has 13 amino acids. This CDR3 is CASSQDRGDTQYF. The CDR3 DNA, read in part, is TGTGCCAGCAGCCAAGATAGGGGAGACACCCAGTAC.

Of note for this clone: Germline and genes here are mouse. The CDR3 goes on 1 residue after the read ends, and that part is filled in from the germline J gene. The genes are TRBV26 and TRBJ2-5; 8 bases align to TRBD1. The CDR3 contains 16 residues. V was clipped by 0 bases and J by 2 bases; unmatched bases: 4. Germline V gene lookup returns CDR1 KGHPV and CDR2 FQNQEV (reference sequence). The chain's CDR3 is CASSLSTGGGQDTQYF. CDR3 DNA (partial): TGTGCCAGCAGTCTGTCTACAGGGGGTGGCCAAGACACCCAGTAC.

This clone was found a few times. Genes here carry mouse names. The read finishes 1 residue shy of the CDR3 end, and the germline J gene is used to complete it. The V call is TRBV26, the J call TRBJ1-2; D not certain. V lost 2 bases and J lost 0, with 7 bases in between. This CDR3 region has 14 residues. In germline, CDR1 is KGHPV, CDR2 FQNQEV (reference sequence). CDR3 DNA, as far as it was read: TGTGCCAGCAGTCTGCGACATACAAACTCCGACTACACC. It yields the protein CASSLRHTNSDYT. The whole CDR3 protein reads CASSLRHTNSDYTF.

The sample holds a few counts of this clone. The gene symbols are mouse symbols. The CDR3 end lies 1 residue beyond the end of the read and is filled in from the germline J gene. The rearrangement links TRBV15 to TRBJ2-2, with TRBD1 identical over 7 bases. The germline V gene has CDR1 SGHND and CDR2 FRSKSL. The CDR3 has 14 amino acids. The junction had 5 bases not matched to a gene; V was cut back by 6 bases and J by 4 bases. The CDR3 DNA, read in part, is TGTGCCAGCAGCACAGGGGAAGGCACCGGGCAGCTCTAC. It translates to CASSTGEGTGQLY. The full CDR3 reads CASSTGEGTGQLYF.

In its sample, this clone ranks as medium-sized. All gene names here are mouse names. The CDR3 end is not reached by the read, which stops 1 residue before it; the germline J gene fills it in. This chain uses TRBV2 with TRBJ2-3; 12 positions match TRBD2. Trimming removed 1 base from V and 2 bases from J; junction bases left unmatched: 1. CDR3 length: 16 amino acids. The V gene's germline CDR1 is LGHNA and CDR2 YSYQKL. The CDR3 sequence is CASSQGTGGDAETLYF. Incomplete CDR3 DNA: TGTGCCAGCAGCCAAGGGACTGGGGGGGATGCAGAAACGCTGTAT.

To note about this clone: The gene names here belong to mouse. The read gets to within 1 residue of the CDR3 end, and the germline J gene fills in the rest. This rearrangement joins TRBV26 to TRBJ1-6; no clear D gene. TRBJ1-6 is recorded as an ORF, its role being uncertain. Between the trimmed V and J ends, which lost 0 bases and 7 bases, there was a span of 10 bases. Germline V gene lookup returns CDR1 KGHPV and CDR2 FQNQEV (reference sequence). The CDR3 totals 15 residues. The sequenced part of the CDR3 DNA is TGTGCCAGCAGTCTGTCGGGAGTAGGGAATTCGCCCCTCTAC. It codes for CASSLSGVGNSPLY. The full CDR3 sequence reads CASSLSGVGNSPLYF.

By its share, this clone is medium-sized. Genes and germline are mouse. Partial CDR3 DNA: TGTGCCAGCAGTCTGCCAACAAACTCCGACTACACC. It codes for CASSLPTNSDYT. The full CDR3 sequence reads CASSLPTNSDYTF. V usage is TRBV26 and J usage is TRBJ1-2, with D unclear. The read stops 1 residue short of the end of the CDR3; the missing end is completed from the germline J gene. This CDR3 is built from 13 residues. V was pared by 2 bases and J by 0 bases, with 4 bases between. CDR1 KGHPV and CDR2 FQNQEV come from the germline V gene (reference sequence).

By frequency in the sample, this clone is medium-sized. Gene names follow the mouse nomenclature. The CDR3 end is not reached by the read, which stops 1 residue before it; the germline J gene fills it in. The V gene is TRBV26, the J gene TRBJ2-7; TRBD1 aligns across 8 bases. This CDR3 comprises 12 residues. Trimming removed 6 bases from V and 6 bases from J; junction bases left unmatched: 4. The germline V gene has CDR1 KGHPV and CDR2 FQNQEV (reference sequence). The CDR3 bases that were read are TGTGCCAGCAGCCTGACAGGGGTTGAACAGTAC. Protein sequence: CASSLTGVEQY. The full CDR3 protein is CASSLTGVEQYF.

Regarding this clone: All gene names here are mouse names. CDR3 bases read: TGTGCCAGCAGTGCGGGGGCCAACGAAAGATTATTT. Translation: CASSAGANERLF. The complete CDR3 sequence is CASSAGANERLFF. The chain carries TRBV13-1 and TRBJ1-4, with D possibly matching TRBD1 (5 bases). The observed sequence ends 1 residue before the CDR3 terminus, with the missing tail filled in from the germline J gene. Germline V lookup: CDR1 NSHNY, CDR2 SYGAGN. The CDR3 is 13 residues long. V lost 3 bases and J 3 bases, leaving 6 bases between the germline ends. Based on the CDR3 plus reference TRBV13-1 and TRBJ1-4, the full variable domain is EAAVTQSPRNKVTVTGGNVTLSCRQTNSHNYMYWYRQDTGHGLRLIHYSYGAGNLRIGDVPDGYKATRTTQEDFFLLLELASPSQTSLYFCASSAGANERLFFGHGTKLSVL.